This T cell receptor beta chain was sequenced during a study of blood T cell repertoires in COVID-19. Across the study: Some COVID-19 samples were acute and others convalescent; all came from the United States, Italy and Spain.

The repertoire was sequenced with immunoSEQ multiplex PCR; TCRdb's copy has only in-frame clones and lacks some. Here the sample spans a few hundred thousand clones, roughly 84% being singletons. The germline V gene encodes CDR1 SGHTA and CDR2 FQGNSA. CDR3 length equals 19 residues. V lost 5 bases to trimming and J lost 2 bases; unmatched junction nucleotides: 11. Recruitment covered some 25 US areas and drew participants whose ages spanned roughly 18 to 89 years. Participants reported their clinical history, and cohort assignment relied on those reports. A PCR-confirmed or clinician-diagnosed COVID-19 case had contacted exposed participants within 2 weeks of entry.

The receptor was derived from a woman in her late teens or twenties who had been exposed to COVID-19. Material: PBMCs or T cells enriched from blood (not recorded which). The V and J genes are TRBV7-2 and TRBJ2-3, with 15 positions matching TRBD2. The CDR3 DNA is TGTGCCAGCAGCATCAGGACTAGCGGGGGGGCAACCCCCACAGATACGCAGTATTTT. It encodes CASSIRTSGGATPTDTQYF.